What follows is one T cell receptor beta chain and its context. Its specificity is unknown. These data originate in a study of spatial heterogeneity in lung cancer. Looking at the study overall: Counts of TCR transcripts in tumor regions tracked strongly with a T cell module score that came from matched bulk RNA-seq.

The CDR3 is 16 residues long. Germline loops: CDR1 MGHDK, CDR2 SYGVNS. Trimming shortened V by 4 bases and J by 3 bases, and 17 bases separated the two germline ends. Sample time point: sample taken at primary tumor resection. Unsorted whole RNA samples from tumor, nontumor lung or frozen PBMC were sequenced. Every molecule of TCR cDNA had its own unique molecular identifier. One entry per CDR3 protein, called by TCRdb with MiXCR from the 5' RACE reads. The sample lists around 18,000 distinct CDR3 sequences, around 6% occurring once. Study-level results: Ubiquitous nonsynonymous mutations were tracked by counts of ubiquitous expanded TCRs, and regional ones by counts of regional expanded TCRs. Counts of expanded intratumoral alpha and beta TCRs tracked tumor mutation counts.

Sequences were derived from lung tumor tissue, sampled at surgery. This chain joins TRBV25-1 and TRBJ2-3, with D possibly matching TRBD2 (5 bases). The receptor was derived from a female donor with early-stage non-small cell lung cancer. The CDR3 sequence: CASSGLSASMTDTQYF. Written as DNA, the CDR3 is TGTGCCAGCAGTGGATTGAGTGCTAGCATGACAGATACGCAGTATTTT.